The 18 T cell receptor beta chains in this list originate from one sample, sequenced in a study of blood T cell repertoires in COVID-19. TCRdb keeps only in-frame clones here, not all; method: immunoSEQ multiplex PCR. The sample contains tens of thousands of clones, approximately 85% of which appear only once. The sequencing input was peripheral blood. The receptors stem from a man in his forties or fifties with acute or convalescent COVID-19.

The genes are TRBV24-1 and TRBJ1-5; 7 bases fit TRBD1. Germline values: CDR1 KGHDR, CDR2 SFDVKD. Germline trimming cut 4 bases from V and 2 bases from J; bases unmatched to any gene: 10. The CDR3 runs to 17 residues. The CDR3, as DNA: TGTGCCACCAGTGAGACAGGGTTGGGTAAGGGCAATCAGCCCCAGCATTTT. It translates to CATSETGLGKGNQPQHF.

The chain couples TRBV29-1 to TRBJ1-2; no definite D call. With 3 bases removed from V and 4 bases from J, the gap between germline ends came to 15 bases. CDR1 and CDR2 (germline): SQVTM, ANQGSEA. The CDR3 loop spans 14 amino acids. Here the CDR3 DNA reads TGCAGCGTTGATAGAGACCGGGGTGGCTATGGCTACACCTTC. Translating it yields CSVDRDRGGYGYTF.

CDR3 sequence: CASSFTGGAGNTIYF. CDR3 sequence (DNA): TGTGCCAGCAGCTTCACAGGGGGAGCTGGAAACACCATATATTTT. V gene TRBV5-6 combines with J gene TRBJ1-3; 8 bases match TRBD1. Germline CDR1 and CDR2: SGHDT and YYEEEE. The CDR3 length is 15 residues. V was clipped by 2 bases and J by 2 bases; unmatched bases: 3.

The rearrangement joins TRBV6-2 or TRBV6-3 to TRBJ1-2, with D perhaps matching TRBD1 (5 bases). Looked up from germline, CDR1 is MNHEY and CDR2 is SVGEGT. The V and J ends lost 4 bases and 2 bases respectively, with 8 bases between them. The CDR3 totals 13 residues. The DNA for the CDR3 is TGTGCCAGCAGTTCACAGGTCAACTATGGCTACACCTTC. Protein sequence: CASSSQVNYGYTF.

The V call is TRBV6-5, the J call TRBJ1-2, with D maybe TRBD1 (6 bases). Germline CDR1 reads MNHEY; CDR2 reads SVGAGI. The V and J ends lost 8 bases and 4 bases respectively, with 17 bases between them. CDR3 length: 14 amino acids. CDR3 sequence (DNA): TGTGCCAGCCGAGGGACACTTGGCGGCTATGGCTACACCTTC. Encoded protein: CASRGTLGGYGYTF.

This clone has a handful of counts. The chain carries TRBV2 and TRBJ2-6; D gene unclear. The CDR3 contains 13 residues. V dropped 8 bases and J dropped 1 base, with 6 bases sitting between them. Germline assignment: CDR1 SNHLY and CDR2 FYNNEI. CDR3 in DNA: TGTGCCAGCTCGGGTTCTGGGGCCAACGTCCTGACTTTC. Protein: CASSGSGANVLTF.

V is TRBV18 and J is TRBJ2-7; TRBD1 matches at 7 bases. The CDR3 is 14 residues long. V dropped 6 bases and J dropped 2; count of bases not matched to a gene: 7. CDR1 and CDR2 from the germline V gene are KGHSH and LQKENI. The DNA of the CDR3 is TGTGCCAGCTCGCGCGACGGGACAGCCTACGAGCAGTACTTC. This translates into CASSRDGTAYEQYF.

V gene TRBV14 combines with J gene TRBJ1-4, with a possible D match to TRBD1 (5 bases). CDR1 and CDR2 from the germline V gene are SGHDN and FVKESK. Trimming took 5 bases from V and 8 from J, leaving 18 bases between them. CDR3 size: 15 residues. The DNA of the CDR3 is TGTGCCAGCAGCTATTTCAGGGAGGTGTGCGAAAAACTGTTTTTT. As protein: CASSYFREVCEKLFF. The whole variable domain, remainder taken from reference TRBV14 and TRBJ1-4, is EAGVTQFPSHSVIEKGQTVTLRCDPISGHDNLYWYRRVMGKEIKFLLHFVKESKQDESGMPNNRFLAERTGGTYSTLKVQPAELEDSGVYFCASSYFREVCEKLFFGSGTQLSVL.

The J gene is TRBJ1-1, the V gene TRBV28; 7 nucleotides align to TRBD1. The CDR3 length is 15 residues. Germline CDR1 is MDHEN and CDR2 is SYDVKM. V was pared by 2 bases and J by 4 bases, with 7 bases of the junction left unmatched. In DNA, the CDR3 is TGTGCCAGCAGTTTAAAGAGGGGGCGTGTCACTGAAGCTTTCTTT. Its protein product is CASSLKRGRVTEAFF.

The V call is TRBV7-9, the J call TRBJ1-6; the D gene is possibly TRBD1 (6 bases). The V and J ends lost 5 bases and 0 bases respectively, with 14 bases between them. This CDR3 has 17 residues. The V gene's germline CDR1 is SEHNR and CDR2 FQNEAQ (reference sequence). The chain's CDR3 is CASSLDRLSSYNSPLHF. As DNA, the CDR3 is TGTGCCAGCAGCCTCGACAGGCTGAGCTCCTATAATTCACCCCTCCACTTT. Using reference TRBV7-9 and TRBJ1-6 for the parts outside the CDR3, the full variable domain is DTGVSQNPRHKITKRGQNVTFRCDPISEHNRLYWYRQTLGQGPEFLTYFQNEAQLEKSRLLSDRFSAERPKGSFSTLEIQRTEQGDSAMYLCASSLDRLSSYNSPLHFGNGTRLTVT.

The J gene is TRBJ1-2, the V gene TRBV18; D is undetermined. Between the trimmed V and J ends, which lost 6 bases and 4 bases, there was a span of 15 bases. The germline V gene has CDR1 KGHSH and CDR2 LQKENI. This CDR3 has 14 amino acids. The chain's CDR3 is CASSHSDTPYGYTF. DNA for the CDR3: TGTGCCAGCTCCCATAGTGACACTCCCTATGGCTACACCTTC.

The chain is built from TRBV5-1 and TRBJ2-7; D is undetermined. The CDR3 has 13 amino acids. The germline V gene has CDR1 SGHRS and CDR2 YFSETQ. Trimming cost V 2 bases and J 5 bases, with 11 bases left between them. The CDR3: CASSFIASDEQYF. CDR3 nucleotides: TGCGCCAGCAGCTTTATTGCTTCAGACGAGCAGTACTTC.

The table lists this clone with a count of one. The chain links TRBV5-1 to TRBJ1-3, with unresolved D. This CDR3 contains 15 residues. V was cut by 3 bases and J by 3 bases, with 13 bases left in between. Germline V gene data show CDR1 as SGHRS and CDR2 as YFSETQ. This CDR3 is CASSSREVGGNTIYF. In nucleotides, the CDR3 is TGCGCCAGCAGCTCTAGGGAGGTAGGTGGAAACACCATATATTTT.

J is TRBJ2-7 and V is TRBV10-2; D might be TRBD1 (6 bases). Trimming cost V 7 bases and J 3 bases, with 19 bases left between them. This CDR3 has 15 amino acids. In germline, CDR1 is WSHSY, CDR2 SAAADI. DNA of the CDR3: TGCGCCAGCACCAGTGGGGCAGGGGCGGTCTACGAGCAGTACTTC. Protein: CASTSGAGAVYEQYF.

V usage is TRBV5-4 and J usage is TRBJ1-2; D might be TRBD1 (6 bases). V lost 2 bases and J 4 bases, leaving 18 bases between the germline ends. CDR1 is SGHNT, CDR2 YYREEE, per germline (reference sequence). The CDR3 loop spans 16 amino acids. The CDR3 bases are TGTGCCAGCAGCTTATTAGGCCAGGGGCCGGGCTATGGCTACACCTTC. Translation gives CASSLLGQGPGYGYTF. Together with reference TRBV5-4 and TRBJ1-2, the CDR3 gives the full variable domain: ETGVTQSPTHLIKTRGQQVTLRCSSQSGHNTVSWYQQALGQGPQFIFQYYREEENGRGNFPPRFSGLQFPNYSSELNVNALELDDSALYLCASSLLGQGPGYGYTFGSGTRLTVV.

The rearrangement links TRBV4-2 to TRBJ2-2, with D perhaps TRBD1 (6 bases). The CDR3 loop spans 19 amino acids. V lost 2 bases, J lost 7 bases, and 26 bases lay in between. CDR1 is LGHNA, CDR2 YNFKEQ, per germline. For the CDR3, the DNA is TGTGCCAGCAGCCAACTTGAAATCGGGACAACCCCCGCGGGCGGGGAGCTGTTTTTT. Translation: CASSQLEIGTTPAGGELFF.

The V call is TRBV12-3 or TRBV12-4, the J call TRBJ1-4, with 7 bases that match TRBD1. CDR3 length: 13 amino acids. The V gene end was trimmed by 5 bases and the J gene end by 6 bases; junction bases not matched to a gene: 3. CDR3 nucleotides: TGTGCCAGCAGTGACAGGGAACATGAAAAACTGTTTTTT. Its protein is CASSDREHEKLFF.

The chain has TRBV7-3 and TRBJ1-1, with no clear D. Germline V gives CDR1 SGHTA, CDR2 FQGTGA. The ends were cut back, 3 bases at V and 3 bases at J, with 11 bases in the middle. The CDR3 covers 14 residues. In nucleotides, the CDR3 is TGTGCCAGCAGCTTCGGCAGGAAGGACACTGAAGCTTTCTTT. Translating it yields CASSFGRKDTEAFF.